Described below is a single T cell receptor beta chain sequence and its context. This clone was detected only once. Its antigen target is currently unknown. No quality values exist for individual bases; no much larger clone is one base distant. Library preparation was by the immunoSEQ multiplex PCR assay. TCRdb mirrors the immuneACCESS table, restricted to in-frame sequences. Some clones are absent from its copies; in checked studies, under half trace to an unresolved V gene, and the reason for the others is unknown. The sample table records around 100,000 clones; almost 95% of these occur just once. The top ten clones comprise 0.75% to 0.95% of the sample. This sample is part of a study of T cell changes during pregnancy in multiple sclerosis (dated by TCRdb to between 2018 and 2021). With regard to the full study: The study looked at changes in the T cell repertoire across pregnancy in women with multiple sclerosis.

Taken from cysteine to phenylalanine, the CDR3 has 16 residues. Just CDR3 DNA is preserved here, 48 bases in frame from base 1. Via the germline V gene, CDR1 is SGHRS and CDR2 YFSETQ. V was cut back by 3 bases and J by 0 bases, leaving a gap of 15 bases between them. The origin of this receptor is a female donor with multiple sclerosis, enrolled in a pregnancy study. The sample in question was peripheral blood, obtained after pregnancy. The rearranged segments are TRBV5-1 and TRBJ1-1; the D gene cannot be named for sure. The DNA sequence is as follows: TGCGCCAGCAGCTCCTCCCATCGAGGTATGAACACTGAAGCTTTCTTT. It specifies CASSSSHRGMNTEAFF.